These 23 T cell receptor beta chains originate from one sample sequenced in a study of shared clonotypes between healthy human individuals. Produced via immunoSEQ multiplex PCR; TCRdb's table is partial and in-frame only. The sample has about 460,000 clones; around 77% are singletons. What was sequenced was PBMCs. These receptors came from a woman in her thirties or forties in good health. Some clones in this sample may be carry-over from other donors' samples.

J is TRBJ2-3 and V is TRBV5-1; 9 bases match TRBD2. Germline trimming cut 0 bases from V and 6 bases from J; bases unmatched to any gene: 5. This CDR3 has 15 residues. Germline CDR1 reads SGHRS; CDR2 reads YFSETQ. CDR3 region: CASSLVSGSFDTQYF. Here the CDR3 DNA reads TGCGCCAGCAGCTTGGTTAGCGGGAGTTTTGATACGCAGTATTTT. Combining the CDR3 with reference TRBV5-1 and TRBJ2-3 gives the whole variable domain KAGVTQTPRYLIKTRGQQVTLSCSPISGHRSVSWYQQTPGQGLQFLFEYFSETQRNKGNFPGRFSGRQFSNSRSEMNVSTLELGDSALYLCASSLVSGSFDTQYFGPGTRLTVL.

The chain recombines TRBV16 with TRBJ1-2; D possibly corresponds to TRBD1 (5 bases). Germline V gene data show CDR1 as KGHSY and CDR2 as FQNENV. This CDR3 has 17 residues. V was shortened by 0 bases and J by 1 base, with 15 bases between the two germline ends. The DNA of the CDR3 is TGTGCCAGCAGCCAATCGGGGAGACAGCGAAGTAACTATGGCTACACCTTC. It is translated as CASSQSGRQRSNYGYTF.

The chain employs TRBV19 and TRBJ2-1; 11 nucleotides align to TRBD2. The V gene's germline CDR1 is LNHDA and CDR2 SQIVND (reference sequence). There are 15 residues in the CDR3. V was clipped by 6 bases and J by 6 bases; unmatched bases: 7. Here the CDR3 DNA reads TGTGCCAGTAGAAACCCGGGACTAGCGGTCAATGAGCAGTTCTTC. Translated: CASRNPGLAVNEQFF.

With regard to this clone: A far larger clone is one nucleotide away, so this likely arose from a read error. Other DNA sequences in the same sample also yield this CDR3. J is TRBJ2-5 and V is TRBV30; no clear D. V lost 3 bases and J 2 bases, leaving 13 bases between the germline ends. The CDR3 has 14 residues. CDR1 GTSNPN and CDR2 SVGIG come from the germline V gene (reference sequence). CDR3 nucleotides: TGTGCCTGGAGCCGACAAGTTCGACAAGAGACCCAGTACTTC. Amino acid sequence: CAWSRQVRQETQYF.

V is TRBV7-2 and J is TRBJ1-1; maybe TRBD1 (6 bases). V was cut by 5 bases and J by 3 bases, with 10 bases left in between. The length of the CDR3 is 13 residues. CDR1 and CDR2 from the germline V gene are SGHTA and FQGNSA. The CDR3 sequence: CASSQDSYTEAFF. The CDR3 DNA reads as TGTGCCAGCAGCCAGGACAGCTACACTGAAGCTTTCTTT.

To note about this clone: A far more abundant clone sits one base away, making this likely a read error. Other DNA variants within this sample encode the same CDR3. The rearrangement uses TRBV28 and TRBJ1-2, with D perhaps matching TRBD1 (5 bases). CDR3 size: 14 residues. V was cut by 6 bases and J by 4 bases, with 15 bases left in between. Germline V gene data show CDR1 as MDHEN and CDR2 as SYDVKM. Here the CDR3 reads CASSLTSGLYGYTF. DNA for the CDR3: TGTGCCAGCAGCTTAACATCAGGGCTCTATGGCTACACCTTC.

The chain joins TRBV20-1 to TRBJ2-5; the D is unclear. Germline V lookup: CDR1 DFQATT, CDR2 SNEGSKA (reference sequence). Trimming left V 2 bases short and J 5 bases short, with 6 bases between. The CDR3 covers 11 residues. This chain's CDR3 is CSARLRETQYF. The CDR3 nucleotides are TGCAGTGCTAGACTCCGGGAGACCCAGTACTTC.

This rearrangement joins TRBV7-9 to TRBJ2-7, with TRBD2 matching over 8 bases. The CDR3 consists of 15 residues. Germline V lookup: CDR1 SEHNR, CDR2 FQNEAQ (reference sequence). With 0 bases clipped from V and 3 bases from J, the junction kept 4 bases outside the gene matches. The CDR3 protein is CASSLAVAGIYEQYF. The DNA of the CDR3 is TGTGCCAGCAGCTTAGCCGTAGCGGGGATCTACGAGCAGTACTTC.

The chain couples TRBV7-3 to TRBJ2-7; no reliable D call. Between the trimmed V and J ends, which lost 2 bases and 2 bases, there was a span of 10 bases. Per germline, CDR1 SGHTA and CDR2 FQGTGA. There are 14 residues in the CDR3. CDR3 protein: CASSLLPGPYEQYF. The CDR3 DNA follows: TGTGCCAGCAGCTTATTACCCGGACCCTACGAGCAGTACTTC.

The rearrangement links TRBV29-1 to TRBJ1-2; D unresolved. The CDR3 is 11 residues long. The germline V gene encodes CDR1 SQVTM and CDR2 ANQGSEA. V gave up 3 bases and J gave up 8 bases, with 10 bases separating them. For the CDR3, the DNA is TGCAGCGTTGAGTATTTGTACGGCTACACCTTC. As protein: CSVEYLYGYTF.

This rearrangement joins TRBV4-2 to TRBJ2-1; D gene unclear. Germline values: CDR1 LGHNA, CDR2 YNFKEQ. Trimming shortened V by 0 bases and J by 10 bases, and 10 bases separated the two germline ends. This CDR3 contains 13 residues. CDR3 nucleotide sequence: TGTGCCAGCAGCCAAGATTTTTGGAAGGAGCAGTTCTTC. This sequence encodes CASSQDFWKEQFF.

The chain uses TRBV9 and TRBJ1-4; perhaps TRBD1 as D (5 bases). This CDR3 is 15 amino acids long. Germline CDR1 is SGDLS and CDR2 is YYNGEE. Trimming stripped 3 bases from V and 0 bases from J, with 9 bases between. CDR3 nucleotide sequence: TGTGCCAGCAGCGAGGGACCCTCAACTAATGAAAAACTGTTTTTT. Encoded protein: CASSEGPSTNEKLFF.

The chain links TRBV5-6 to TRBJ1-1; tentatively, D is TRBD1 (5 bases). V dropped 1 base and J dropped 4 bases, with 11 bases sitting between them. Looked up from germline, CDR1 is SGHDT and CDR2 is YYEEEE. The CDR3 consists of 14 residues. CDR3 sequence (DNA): TGTGCCAGCAGCTTGAGGGGAGATGGCACTGAAGCTTTCTTT. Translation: CASSLRGDGTEAFF.

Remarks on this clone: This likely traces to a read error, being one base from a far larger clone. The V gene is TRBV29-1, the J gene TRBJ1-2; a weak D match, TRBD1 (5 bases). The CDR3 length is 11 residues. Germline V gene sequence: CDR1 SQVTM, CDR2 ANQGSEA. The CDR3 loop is CNAPAWGGYTF. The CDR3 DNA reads TGCAACGCTCCAGCATGGGGCGGCTACACCTTC.

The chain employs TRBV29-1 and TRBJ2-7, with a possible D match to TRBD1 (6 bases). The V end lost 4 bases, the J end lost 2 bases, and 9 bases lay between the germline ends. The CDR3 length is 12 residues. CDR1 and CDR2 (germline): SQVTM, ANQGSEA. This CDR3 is CSVGTETYEQYF. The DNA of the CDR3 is TGCAGCGTTGGGACAGAGACCTACGAGCAGTACTTC.

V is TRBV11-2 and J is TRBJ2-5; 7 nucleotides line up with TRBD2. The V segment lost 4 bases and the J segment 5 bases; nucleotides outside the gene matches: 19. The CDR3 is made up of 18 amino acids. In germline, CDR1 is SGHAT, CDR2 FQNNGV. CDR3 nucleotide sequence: TGTGCCAGCAGCTCCGGGACCTTATGGCGGGAGTCGGGGGAGACCCAGTACTTC. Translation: CASSSGTLWRESGETQYF.

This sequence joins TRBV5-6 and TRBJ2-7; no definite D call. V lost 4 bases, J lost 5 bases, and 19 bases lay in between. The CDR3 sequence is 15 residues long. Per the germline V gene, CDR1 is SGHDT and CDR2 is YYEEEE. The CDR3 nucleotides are TGTGCCAGCAGCGATCTCTCGTCGGACGCAAACGAGCAGTACTTC. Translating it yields CASSDLSSDANEQYF.

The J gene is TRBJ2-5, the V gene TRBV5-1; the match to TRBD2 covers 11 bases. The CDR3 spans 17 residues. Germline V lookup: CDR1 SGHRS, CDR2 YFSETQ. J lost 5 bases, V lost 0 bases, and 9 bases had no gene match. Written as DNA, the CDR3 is TGCGCCAGCAGCTTGGCAATTAGCGGGAGGGCCCGGGAGACCCAGTACTTC. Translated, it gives CASSLAISGRARETQYF.

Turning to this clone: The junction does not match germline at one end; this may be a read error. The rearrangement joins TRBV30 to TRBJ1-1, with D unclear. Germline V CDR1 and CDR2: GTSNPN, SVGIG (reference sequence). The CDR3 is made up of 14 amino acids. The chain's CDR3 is CAWQDGPLNTEAFF. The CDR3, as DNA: TGCGCCTGGCAGGACGGACCCTTGAACACTGAAGCTTTCTTT.

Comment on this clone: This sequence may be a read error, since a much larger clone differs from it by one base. This CDR3 reads CASRATGVGNSPLHF. In DNA, the CDR3 is TGTGCCAGCAGGGCCACGGGAGTGGGCAATTCACCCCTCCACTTT. This rearrangement joins TRBV28 to TRBJ1-6; D not resolved. Germline-derived CDR1 and CDR2 are MDHEN and SYDVKM. There are 15 residues in the CDR3. Trimming left V 6 bases short and J 7 bases short, with 16 bases between. The whole variable domain, remainder taken from reference TRBV28 and TRBJ1-6, is DVKVTQSSRYLVKRTGEKVFLECVQDMDHENMFWYRQDPGLGLRLIYFSYDVKMKEKGDIPEGYSVSREKKERFSLILESASTNQTSMYLCASRATGVGNSPLHFGNGTRLTVT.

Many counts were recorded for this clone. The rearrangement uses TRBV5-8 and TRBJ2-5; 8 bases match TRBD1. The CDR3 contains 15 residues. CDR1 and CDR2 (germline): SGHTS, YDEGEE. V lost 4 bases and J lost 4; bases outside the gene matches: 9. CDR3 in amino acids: CASSDRGRGTETQYF. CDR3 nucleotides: TGTGCCAGCAGCGACAGGGGCCGGGGTACAGAGACCCAGTACTTC.

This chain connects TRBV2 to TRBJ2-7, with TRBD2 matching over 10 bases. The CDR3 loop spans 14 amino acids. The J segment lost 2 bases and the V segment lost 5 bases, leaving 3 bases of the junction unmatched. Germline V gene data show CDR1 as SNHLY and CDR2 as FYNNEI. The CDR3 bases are TGTGCCAGCAGTTCAACTAGCGGGGCCTACGAGCAGTACTTC. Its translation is CASSSTSGAYEQYF.

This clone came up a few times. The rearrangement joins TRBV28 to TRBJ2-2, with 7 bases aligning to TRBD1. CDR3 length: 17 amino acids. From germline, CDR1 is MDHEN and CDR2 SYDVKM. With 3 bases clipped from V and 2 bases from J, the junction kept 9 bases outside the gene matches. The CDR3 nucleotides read TGTGCCAGCAGTTTTTCCCGGACAGGCATTAACACCGGGGAGCTGTTTTTT. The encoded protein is CASSFSRTGINTGELFF.